The 25 T cell receptor beta chains presented below share a single source sample, sequenced in a study of cytomegalovirus exposure and HLA in healthy donors listed by TCRdb under 2017. The method behind the library was the immunoSEQ multiplex PCR assay. Entries here come from immuneACCESS through TCRdb and include only in-frame sequences with V and J called. Some clones fail to appear in such tables; in the studies checked, an unresolved V gene covers under half of the shortfall, and the cause of the remainder is unknown. The sample includes some 90,000 clones, with roughly 96% observed a single time. The ten largest make up about 0.8% of the sample. Material for sequencing was PBMCs. These receptor sequences come from a young man in good health and CMV-seronegative.

The chain combines TRBV11-3 with TRBJ1-4; 7 bases align to TRBD1. Germline lookup yields CDR1 SGHNT and CDR2 YENEEA. The CDR3 has 15 residues. J gave up 4 bases and V 2 bases, and 4 bases lay outside the gene matches. The chain's CDR3 is CASSLYGTVNEKLFF. CDR3 nucleotide sequence: TGTGCCAGCAGCTTATACGGGACAGTTAATGAAAAACTGTTTTTT.

The rearrangement links TRBV5-6 to TRBJ2-7; D is perhaps TRBD1 (5 bases). CDR1 and CDR2 (germline): SGHDT, YYEEEE. The CDR3 runs 16 residues. Trimming cost V 4 bases and J 3 bases, with 20 bases left between them. CDR3 protein: CASSQNSPRGYYEQYV. For the CDR3, the DNA is TGTGCCAGCAGCCAGAATTCGCCAAGGGGCTACTACGAGCAGTACGTC.

The rearrangement joins TRBV19 to TRBJ2-2; TRBD1 is a possible D gene (6 bases). Germline CDR1 is LNHDA and CDR2 is SQIVND (reference sequence). This CDR3 has 14 amino acids. V was cut by 7 bases and J by 6 bases, with 15 bases left in between. CDR3 bases: TGTGCCAGTACCGGTACAGGGTTTGCCGGGGAGCTGTTTTTT. Its protein is CASTGTGFAGELFF.

The V gene is TRBV18, the J gene TRBJ2-7, with 10 bases lining up with TRBD1. V shed 2 bases and J 2 bases; nucleotides not matched to a gene: 0. CDR1 and CDR2 from the germline V gene are KGHSH and LQKENI. The CDR3 has 14 residues. Written as DNA, the CDR3 is TGTGCCAGCTCACCAGGGACAGGGGCCTACGAGCAGTACTTC. It is translated as CASSPGTGAYEQYF. The complete variable domain, with remaining parts taken from reference TRBV18 and TRBJ2-7, reads NAGVMQNPRHLVRRRGQEARLRCSPMKGHSHVYWYRQLPEEGLKFMVYLQKENIIDESGMPKERFSAEFPKEGPSILRIQQVVRGDSAAYFCASSPGTGAYEQYFGPGTRLTVT.

DNA for the CDR3: TGTGCCAGCAGCAAAGAAATACAGTACAATGAGCAGTTCTTC. Amino acids: CASSKEIQYNEQFF. This chain connects TRBV11-2 to TRBJ2-1; D gene ambiguous. Germline CDR1 is SGHAT and CDR2 is FQNNGV. V was trimmed by 5 bases and J by 4 bases, leaving 12 bases between them. The CDR3 sequence is 14 residues long.

This chain joins TRBV2 and TRBJ2-2; the match to TRBD1 covers 8 bases. CDR3 length: 16 amino acids. The germline V gene has CDR1 SNHLY and CDR2 FYNNEI. V was pared by 2 bases and J by 2 bases, with 4 bases of the junction left unmatched. CDR3 sequence (DNA): TGTGCCAGCAGTGAACAGGACAGGGCAAACACCGGGGAGCTGTTTTTT. It specifies CASSEQDRANTGELFF.

The V gene is TRBV7-8, the J gene TRBJ2-7; D is possibly TRBD1 (6 bases). CDR3 length: 15 residues. Germline CDR1 is SGHVS and CDR2 is FQNEAQ. Trimming removed 10 bases at V and 6 bases at J, with 25 bases between. DNA of the CDR3: TGTGCCATCGAAACCGCGATGGGGGTAGGGGGCGAGCAGTACTTC. Translating it yields CAIETAMGVGGEQYF.

The chain carries TRBV7-8 and TRBJ1-5, with TRBD1 as a possible D gene (6 bases). V lost 1 base, J lost 5 bases, and 12 bases lay in between. Germline V gene lookup returns CDR1 SGHVS and CDR2 FQNEAQ. This CDR3 contains 15 residues. CDR3 coding DNA: TGTGCCAGCAGCTTAGGGACAGCCACTGATCAGCCCCAGCATTTT. Encoded protein: CASSLGTATDQPQHF.

This chain links TRBV7-2 with TRBJ1-4; no reliable D call. Trimming shortened V by 0 bases and J by 8 bases, and 10 bases separated the two germline ends. This CDR3 is built from 14 residues. Germline CDR1 SGHTA, CDR2 FQGNSA. The CDR3 sequence is CASSLAQSSEKLFF. In DNA form, the CDR3 reads TGTGCCAGCAGCTTAGCACAGAGTTCAGAAAAACTGTTTTTT. Drawing the rest from reference TRBV7-2 and TRBJ1-4, the complete variable domain is GAGVSQSPSNKVTEKGKDVELRCDPISGHTALYWYRQSLGQGLEFLIYFQGNSAPDKSGLPSDRFSAERTGGSVSTLTIQRTQQEDSAVYLCASSLAQSSEKLFFGSGTQLSVL.

V gene TRBV19 combines with J gene TRBJ1-2, with TRBD1 matching 11 bases. Trimming cost V 4 bases and J 4 bases; bases outside gene matches: 11. There are 17 residues in the CDR3. The germline gives CDR1 LNHDA, CDR2 SQIVND (reference sequence). The CDR3 nucleotides read TGTGCCAGTAGTAAGGGCCCTCCGGGACAGGGGGGCTATGGCTACACCTTC. As protein: CASSKGPPGQGGYGYTF.

The chain joins TRBV28 to TRBJ1-2; D is unresolved. With 6 bases removed from V and 5 bases from J, the gap between germline ends came to 16 bases. The CDR3 loop spans 14 amino acids. The germline CDR1 and CDR2 sequences are MDHEN and SYDVKM. In DNA form, the CDR3 reads TGTGCCAGCAGATTGACGGGAGCGGGGTATGGCTACACCTTC. Protein: CASRLTGAGYGYTF.

The rearrangement links TRBV6-1 to TRBJ1-2; 11 bases match TRBD1. The CDR3 length is 14 residues. J was trimmed by 6 bases and V by 4 bases; bases with no gene match: 4. Looked up from germline, CDR1 is MNHNS and CDR2 is SASEGT. As DNA, the CDR3 is TGTGCCAGCAGTGGGACAGGGGGCGAAAATGGCTACACCTTC. This sequence encodes CASSGTGGENGYTF.

The chain joins TRBV13 to TRBJ2-7, with D unclear. The CDR3 covers 13 residues. The germline CDR1 and CDR2 sequences are PRHDT and FYEKMQ (reference sequence). The V end lost 0 bases, the J end lost 5 bases, and 8 bases lay between the germline ends. CDR3 region: CASSLGGIDEQYF. The CDR3 coding sequence is TGTGCCAGCAGCTTAGGGGGCATCGACGAGCAGTACTTC. The entire variable domain, with the rest obtained from reference TRBV13 and TRBJ2-7, is as follows: AAGVIQSPRHLIKEKRETATLKCYPIPRHDTVYWYQQGPGQDPQFLISFYEKMQSDKGSIPDRFSAQQFSDYHSELNMSSLELGDSALYFCASSLGGIDEQYFGPGTRLTVT.

The chain carries TRBV7-8 and TRBJ1-1; no definite D call. Germline V gene lookup returns CDR1 SGHVS and CDR2 FQNEAQ. The CDR3 runs 19 residues. Trimming pared 0 bases from V and 1 base from J, leaving 21 bases between. CDR3 nucleotide sequence: TGTGCCAGCAGCTTAGCGGGAGGCAGAGTTAAAATTTCGAACACTGAAGCTTTCTTT. It codes for CASSLAGGRVKISNTEAFF. Filled out from reference TRBV7-8 and TRBJ1-1, the complete variable domain reads GAGVSQSPRYKVAKRGQDVALRCDPISGHVSLFWYQQALGQGPEFLTYFQNEAQLDKSGLPSDRFFAERPEGSVSTLKIQRTQQEDSAVYLCASSLAGGRVKISNTEAFFGQGTRLTVV.

The CDR3 sequence: CASSSGKGQPQHF. The CDR3 nucleotides are TGCGCCAGCAGCTCGGGAAAAGGGCAGCCCCAGCATTTT. This chain links TRBV5-1 with TRBJ1-5; D remains ambiguous. V dropped 3 bases and J dropped 7 bases, with 11 bases sitting between them. This CDR3 comprises 13 residues. Germline CDR1 and CDR2: SGHRS and YFSETQ.

The chain is built from TRBV9 and TRBJ1-1; tentatively, D is TRBD1 (6 bases). The CDR3 is 14 residues long. The V and J ends lost 1 base and 1 base respectively, with 8 bases between them. The V gene's germline CDR1 is SGDLS and CDR2 YYNGEE. CDR3 nucleotides: TGTGCCAGCAGCGTATTGGGACAGAACACTGAAGCTTTCTTT. It translates to CASSVLGQNTEAFF.

The chain joins TRBV18 to TRBJ2-2; possibly TRBD2 for D (6 bases). V lost 2 bases and J lost 4, with 11 bases in between. The CDR3 has 15 amino acids. Germline V gene sequence: CDR1 KGHSH, CDR2 LQKENI. CDR3 in amino acids: CASSPTSPGTGELFF. DNA of the CDR3: TGTGCCAGCTCACCAACTAGCCCCGGCACCGGGGAGCTGTTTTTT.

The V call is TRBV2, the J call TRBJ2-3; 8 nucleotides line up with TRBD1. In germline, CDR1 is SNHLY, CDR2 FYNNEI. The CDR3 length is 15 residues. V shed 3 bases, J shed 2 bases, and the junction held 4 bases outside the gene matches. The CDR3 region has the DNA TGTGCCAGCAGTGAGGGCAGGGGGCACACAGATACGCAGTATTTT. Amino acids: CASSEGRGHTDTQYF.

This clone was detected a few times. The chain has TRBV11-1 and TRBJ2-2; D remains unclear. The germline CDR1 and CDR2 sequences are SGHAT and FQDESV (reference sequence). CDR3 length equals 12 residues. Trimming pared 6 bases from V and 6 bases from J, leaving 8 bases between. Here the CDR3 DNA reads TGTGCCAGCAGTCTCAGGTCCGGGGAGCTGTTTTTT. As protein: CASSLRSGELFF.

CDR3 loop: CASSQRTDSQETQYF. The CDR3 DNA is TGTGCCAGCAGCCAGCGGACAGATTCCCAAGAGACCCAGTACTTC. The V gene is TRBV11-3, the J gene TRBJ2-5; tentatively, D is TRBD1 (6 bases). The CDR3 extends over 15 amino acids. Trimming left V 5 bases short and J 1 base short, with 14 bases between. Germline V gene lookup returns CDR1 SGHNT and CDR2 YENEEA. Filled out from reference TRBV11-3 and TRBJ2-5, the complete variable domain reads EAGVVQSPRYKIIEKKQPVAFWCNPISGHNTLYWYLQNLGQGPELLIRYENEEAVDDSQLPKDRFSAERLKGVDSTLKIQPAELGDSAVYLCASSQRTDSQETQYFGPGTRLLVL.

CDR3: CASSLARLGDLETQYF. CDR3 bases: TGCGCCAGCAGCTTGGCGCGACTAGGGGACCTAGAGACCCAGTACTTC. The chain recombines TRBV5-1 with TRBJ2-5; possible D gene TRBD2, 6 bases. V was cut by 0 bases and J by 4 bases, with 16 bases left in between. This CDR3 region has 16 residues. The germline CDR1 and CDR2 sequences are SGHRS and YFSETQ.

J is TRBJ2-3 and V is TRBV9; 7 bases line up with TRBD2. Trimming took 0 bases from V and 4 from J; bases not matched to a gene: 8. Germline assignment: CDR1 SGDLS and CDR2 YYNGEE. This CDR3 spans 16 amino acids. CDR3 loop: CASSVEGGRASDTQYF. The CDR3 bases are TGTGCCAGCAGCGTAGAAGGCGGGAGAGCTTCAGATACGCAGTATTTT.

The rearrangement uses TRBV21-1 and TRBJ1-2; TRBD1 is the table's D call, not checked against the DNA. TRBV21-1 is a listed pseudogene. This CDR3 comprises 17 residues. In nucleotides, the CDR3 is TGTGCCAGCAGCAAAGAAAACGAGGACAGGGGGAACTATGGCTACACCTTC. Protein: CASSKENEDRGNYGYTF.

The CDR3, as DNA: TGCGCCAGCAGCTGGGGCAGGGGGGAAGTCGCTGGGGCCAACGTCCTGACTTTC. Translating it yields CASSWGRGEVAGANVLTF. The V call is TRBV5-1, the J call TRBJ2-6; D perhaps matches TRBD1 (7 bases). The CDR3 loop spans 18 amino acids. V lost 3 bases, J lost 2 bases, and 18 bases lay in between. Germline assignment: CDR1 SGHRS and CDR2 YFSETQ.

The genes are TRBV5-4 and TRBJ2-7, with 7 bases aligning to TRBD1. Germline-derived CDR1 and CDR2 are SGHNT and YYREEE (reference sequence). V shed 4 bases, J shed 0 bases, and the junction held 10 bases outside the gene matches. The CDR3 consists of 16 residues. CDR3 in amino acids: CASSAPDREPSYEQYF. The CDR3 nucleotides read TGTGCCAGCAGCGCACCTGACAGGGAGCCCTCCTACGAGCAGTACTTC.